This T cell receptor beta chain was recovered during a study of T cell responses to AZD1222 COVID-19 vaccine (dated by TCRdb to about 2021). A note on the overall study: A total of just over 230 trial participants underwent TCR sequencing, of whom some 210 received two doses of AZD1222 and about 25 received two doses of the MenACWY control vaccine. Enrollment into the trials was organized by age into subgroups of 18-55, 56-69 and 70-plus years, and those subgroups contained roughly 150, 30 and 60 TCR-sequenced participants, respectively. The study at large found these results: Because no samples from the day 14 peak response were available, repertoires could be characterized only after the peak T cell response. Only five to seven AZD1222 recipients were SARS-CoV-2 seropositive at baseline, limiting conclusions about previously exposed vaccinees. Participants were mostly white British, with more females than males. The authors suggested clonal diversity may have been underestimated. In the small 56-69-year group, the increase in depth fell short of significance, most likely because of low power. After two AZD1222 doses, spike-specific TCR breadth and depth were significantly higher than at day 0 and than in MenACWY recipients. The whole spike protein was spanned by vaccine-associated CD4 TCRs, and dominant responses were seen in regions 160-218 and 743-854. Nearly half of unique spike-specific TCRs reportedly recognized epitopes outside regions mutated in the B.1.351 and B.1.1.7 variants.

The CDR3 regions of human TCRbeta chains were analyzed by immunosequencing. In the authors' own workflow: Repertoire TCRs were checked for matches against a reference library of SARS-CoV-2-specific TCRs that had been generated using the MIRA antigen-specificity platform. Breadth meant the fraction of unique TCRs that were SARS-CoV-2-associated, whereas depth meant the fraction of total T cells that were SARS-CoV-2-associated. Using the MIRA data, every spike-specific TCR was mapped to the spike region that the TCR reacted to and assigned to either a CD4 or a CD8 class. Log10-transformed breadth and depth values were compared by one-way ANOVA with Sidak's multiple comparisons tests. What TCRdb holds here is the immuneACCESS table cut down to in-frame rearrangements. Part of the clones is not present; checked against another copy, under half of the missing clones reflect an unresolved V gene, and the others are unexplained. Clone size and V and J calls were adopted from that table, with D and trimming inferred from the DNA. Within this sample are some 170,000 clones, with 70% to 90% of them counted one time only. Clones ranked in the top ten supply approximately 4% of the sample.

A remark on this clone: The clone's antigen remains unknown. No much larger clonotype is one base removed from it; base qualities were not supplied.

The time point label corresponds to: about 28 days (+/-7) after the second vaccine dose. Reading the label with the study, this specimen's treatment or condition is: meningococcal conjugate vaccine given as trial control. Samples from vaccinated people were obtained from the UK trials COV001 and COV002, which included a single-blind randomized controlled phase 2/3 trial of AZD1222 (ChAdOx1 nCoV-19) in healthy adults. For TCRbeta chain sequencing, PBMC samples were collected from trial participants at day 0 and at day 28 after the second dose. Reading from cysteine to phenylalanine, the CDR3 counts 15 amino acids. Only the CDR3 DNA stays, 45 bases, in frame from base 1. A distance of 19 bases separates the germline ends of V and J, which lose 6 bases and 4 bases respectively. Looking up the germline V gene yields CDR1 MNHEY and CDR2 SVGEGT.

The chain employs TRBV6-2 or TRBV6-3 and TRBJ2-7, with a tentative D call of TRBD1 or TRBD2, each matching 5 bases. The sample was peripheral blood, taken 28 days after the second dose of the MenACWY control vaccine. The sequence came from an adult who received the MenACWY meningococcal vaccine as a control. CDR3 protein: CASSPDSGTLYEQYF. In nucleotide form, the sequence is TGTGCCAGCAGCCCAGACTCCGGGACCTTATACGAGCAGTACTTC.